This T cell receptor beta chain is from a study of blood T cell repertoires in COVID-19 (dated by TCRdb to about 2020). Notes on the research overall: Samples from collaborators originated in the United States, Italy and Spain and spanned both the acute and convalescent phases of COVID-19. The material from the prospective study consisted of cDNA or gDNA derived from T cells, B-cell-depleted T cells, or PBMCs. Subjects who had been exposed to COVID-19, were actively infected with it, or had recovered from it provided the deeply sampled blood TCRbeta repertoires that made up the dataset. The repertoires were released in a freely available public database intended as a resource for research on the immune response to SARS-CoV-2. Samples came from the ongoing ImmuneRACE study (first 160 participants) plus 1,254 subjects from 6 global collaborators. The sample metadata nearly always contained a de-identified subject ID, COVID-19 status, age in years and sex. Where available, HLA class I and class II types were obtained from metadata supplied by the sample provider rather than from assay-based typing. What the research found in general, with its limitations: Clinical and demographic metadata were provided uncurated, with the amount varying by source and participant.

CDR1 and CDR2 were assigned from the germline V gene as SGHRS and YFSETQ. The trim is 5 bases for V and 5 bases for J, with a gap of 8 bases between the germline ends. The CDR3 spans 11 residues, from the cysteine through the phenylalanine. The retained sequence is limited to the CDR3, 33 bases, with the frame set at the first base. A note on this clone: Which antigen it targets is not known. It has no much larger one-base neighbor in the sample; base qualities were not kept.

TCRbeta CDR3 regions were amplified from genomic DNA by means of the immunoSEQ Assay, a bias-controlled multiplex PCR. As for how the authors treated the data: Nucleated cell counts per sample were estimated from amplification of reference gene primers within the assay. To quantify the absolute abundance of each unique TCRbeta CDR3 rearrangement, sequence reads were collapsed and filtered. Productive Simpson clonality was computed per sample as the square root of Simpson's diversity index over productive rearrangements. In TCRdb, the immuneACCESS table is reduced to in-frame sequences with V and J assigned. These tables do not hold every clone; where another copy was compared, an unresolved V gene accounts for under half, and the others remain unexplained. V and J calls plus clone size are reproduced from that table; the DNA served to infer D and trimming. This sample lists about 330,000 clones; 65% to 90% were detected once. The ten largest account for more than 6% of the sample.

Whole blood was collected in K2EDTA tubes by collaborating institutions according to the institutions' own protocols. For TCRbeta analysis, collaborators shipped samples as frozen whole blood, isolated PBMCs, or DNA extracted from either of those sample types. Sequenced: peripheral blood. The source of this sequence is a human donor in a cohort sampled during active COVID-19. The receptor chain draws on TRBV5-1 and TRBJ2-7; a weak D assignment points to TRBD2 (5 bases agree). CDR3 sequence: CASSRGHEQYF. At the DNA level, the sequence is TGCGCCAGCAGTCGGGGTCACGAGCAGTACTTC.